This entry lists 29 T cell receptor beta chains sequenced from one sample in a study of T cells after yellow fever vaccination (dated by TCRdb to between 2017 and 2020). The library was produced with 5' RACE. These reads were obtained on an Illumina HiSeq 2500. Through fastp at Q25 and MiXCR, TCRdb rebuilt clones from the public reads, retaining in-frame beta chains. Each CDR3 protein gets just one entry, which takes the most common genes and DNA from the rows behind it. In all, the sample holds 200,000 to 300,000 distinct CDR3 sequences, and over 10% of those were seen once. Together, the top ten hold around 0.55% of the sample. The treatment or condition label on this specimen signifies: live attenuated yellow fever vaccine strain. The material was CD4+ T cells sorted from PBMCs, obtained 45 days after the yellow fever booster vaccination. Every receptor here comes from a young man who received the YFV17D yellow fever vaccine.

The chain has TRBV29-1 and TRBJ2-5; D is possibly TRBD1 (6 bases). The CDR3 sequence is 12 residues long. CDR1 is SQVTM and CDR2 is ANQGSEA in the germline V gene. V lost 3 bases to trimming and J lost 3 bases, with 8 bases between them. The CDR3 DNA follows: TGCAGCGTTGACGCAGGGGAAGAGACCCAGTACTTC. It specifies CSVDAGEETQYF.

The chain employs TRBV7-2 and TRBJ1-5; 8 nucleotides agree with TRBD1. Germline V gene sequence: CDR1 SGHTA, CDR2 FQGNSA. This CDR3 contains 15 residues. V lost 3 bases and J lost 7; bases outside the gene matches: 8. CDR3 in amino acids: CASSFVTGESQPQHF. The CDR3 DNA reads as TGTGCCAGCAGCTTTGTGACAGGGGAGAGCCAGCCCCAGCATTTT.

The chain carries TRBV4-3 and TRBJ2-7; no reliable D call. Per the germline V gene, CDR1 is LGHNA and CDR2 is YSLEER. The CDR3 totals 12 residues. V shed 2 bases and J shed 4 bases, with 6 bases lying between them. Written as DNA, the CDR3 is TGCGCCAGCAGCCAACGTGTTTACGAGCAGTACTTC. Translating gives CASSQRVYEQYF.

The J gene is TRBJ2-1, the V gene TRBV7-2; 8 nucleotides align to TRBD2. CDR1 is SGHTA, CDR2 FQGNSA, per germline. The CDR3 consists of 16 residues. The J segment lost 9 bases and the V segment lost 2 bases, leaving 12 bases of the junction unmatched. CDR3 region: CASSLLGSGGRGEQFF. The CDR3 nucleotides read TGTGCCAGCAGCTTACTTGGGAGCGGGGGCAGGGGTGAGCAGTTCTTC.

At least ten counts were recorded for this clonotype. This rearrangement joins TRBV7-2 to TRBJ2-4; D gene ambiguous. Germline-derived CDR1 and CDR2 are SGHTA and FQGNSA. The CDR3 has 12 amino acids. The germline V and J ends were trimmed by 3 bases and 4 bases, with 4 bases remaining between them. The CDR3 sequence is CASSFGKNIQYF. DNA for the CDR3: TGTGCCAGCAGCTTCGGGAAAAACATTCAGTACTTC.

The chain recombines TRBV7-6 with TRBJ2-7; TRBD1 matches 10 bases. CDR1 SGHVS and CDR2 FNYEAQ come from the germline V gene. This CDR3 is 17 amino acids long. The V gene end was trimmed by 2 bases and the J gene end by 6 bases; junction bases not matched to a gene: 13. The CDR3 DNA reads TGTGCCAGCAGCTTATCGTTCCCGGGACAGGGGATATGCGAGCAGTACTTC. This sequence encodes CASSLSFPGQGICEQYF.

This clonotype was counted once. CDR3 residues: CASSLNKGGGQFF. As DNA, the CDR3 is TGTGCCAGCAGCTTAAATAAGGGAGGGGGGCAGTTCTTC. V is TRBV11-2 and J is TRBJ2-1; D perhaps matches TRBD2 (7 bases). Germline V CDR1 and CDR2: SGHAT, FQNNGV. This CDR3 contains 13 residues. The V gene lost 2 bases and the J gene lost 12 bases, with 14 bases spanning the gap. The variable domain in full, with the rest retrieved from reference TRBV11-2 and TRBJ2-1, is EAGVAQSPRYKIIEKRQSVAFWCNPISGHATLYWYQQILGQGPKLLIQFQNNGVVDDSQLPKDRFSAERLKGVDSTLKIQPAKLEDSAVYLCASSLNKGGGQFFGPGTRLTVL.

This clonotype came up a few times. CDR3 in amino acids: CSARVDAYTQYF. The DNA for the CDR3 is TGCAGTGCTAGAGTGGACGCCTATACGCAGTATTTT. This sequence joins TRBV20-1 and TRBJ2-3; no clear D gene. The CDR3 length is 12 residues. Trimming cost V 1 base and J 7 bases, with 9 bases left between them. Germline V CDR1 and CDR2: DFQATT, SNEGSKA (reference sequence).

This clonotype appeared a few times. J is TRBJ2-1 and V is TRBV20-1, with D unclear. Per germline, CDR1 DFQATT and CDR2 SNEGSKA (reference sequence). Trimming took off 3 bases at V and 5 bases at J, with 11 bases between the two ends. The CDR3 runs to 13 residues. The CDR3 DNA sequence: TGCAGTGCTAGTCGCGCCCGGGACAATGAGCAGTTCTTC. Translated, it gives CSASRARDNEQFF.

This clonotype was counted between two and nine times. The chain employs TRBV7-2 and TRBJ2-5, with a possible D match to TRBD2 (6 bases). CDR3 length: 13 residues. The V gene's germline CDR1 is SGHTA and CDR2 FQGNSA. Trimming cost V 6 bases and J 3 bases, with 11 bases left between them. CDR3 in amino acids: CASSSGPKETQYF. The CDR3 DNA follows: TGTGCCAGCAGTAGCGGACCAAAAGAGACCCAGTACTTC. The entire variable domain, with the rest obtained from reference TRBV7-2 and TRBJ2-5, is as follows: GAGVSQSPSNKVTEKGKDVELRCDPISGHTALYWYRQSLGQGLEFLIYFQGNSAPDKSGLPSDRFSAERTGGSVSTLTIQRTQQEDSAVYLCASSSGPKETQYFGPGTRLLVL.

The chain joins TRBV28 to TRBJ2-2; 7 positions match TRBD2. CDR1 is MDHEN and CDR2 is SYDVKM in the germline V gene. This CDR3 has 15 residues. Unmatched junction bases numbered 4, after V lost 2 bases and J lost 4 bases. Here the CDR3 reads CASSLRLAATGELFF. The CDR3 DNA is TGTGCCAGCAGTTTAAGGCTAGCGGCCACCGGGGAGCTGTTTTTT.

Only a few counts were recorded for this clonotype. The chain couples TRBV12-3 or TRBV12-4 to TRBJ2-1, with 8 bases identical to TRBD2. The CDR3 runs 15 residues. The junction had 11 bases not matched to a gene; V was cut back by 6 bases and J by 7 bases. In nucleotides, the CDR3 is TGTGCCAGCAGCCTCGAACAAGGGACTAGGAATGAGCAGTTCTTC. Amino acid sequence: CASSLEQGTRNEQFF.

This clonotype came up a few times. J is TRBJ2-3 and V is TRBV9; D is undetermined. The V gene's germline CDR1 is SGDLS and CDR2 YYNGEE. The V and J ends lost 2 bases and 3 bases respectively, with 7 bases between them. The CDR3 length is 13 residues. DNA of the CDR3: TGTGCCAGCAGCGTCCAGTGGACAGATACGCAGTATTTT. It specifies CASSVQWTDTQYF. The full variable domain, its missing parts supplied by reference TRBV9 and TRBJ2-3, is DSGVTQTPKHLITATGQRVTLRCSPRSGDLSVYWYQQSLDQGLQFLIQYYNGEERAKGNILERFSAQQFPDLHSELNLSSLELGDSALYFCASSVQWTDTQYFGPGTRLTVL.

The chain joins TRBV5-1 to TRBJ2-1; no clear D. The CDR3 spans 12 residues. Germline V lookup: CDR1 SGHRS, CDR2 YFSETQ. The V gene lost 1 base and the J gene lost 9 bases, with 8 bases spanning the gap. CDR3 sequence: CASSLQTIEQFF. The DNA of the CDR3 is TGCGCCAGCAGCTTGCAAACCATTGAGCAGTTCTTC.

The V call is TRBV7-6, the J call TRBJ2-1, with a tentative D call TRBD2 (6 bases). The V gene's germline CDR1 is SGHVS and CDR2 FNYEAQ. Trimming stripped 5 bases from V and 6 bases from J, with 14 bases between. The CDR3 runs to 14 residues. CDR3: CASSPKEGPNEQFF. The CDR3 nucleotides are TGTGCCAGCAGCCCCAAGGAGGGCCCCAATGAGCAGTTCTTC.

This rearrangement joins TRBV18 to TRBJ2-2, with 8 bases identical to TRBD1. From germline, CDR1 is KGHSH and CDR2 LQKENI. Trimming took 2 bases from V and 0 from J; bases not matched to a gene: 5. The CDR3 is made up of 17 amino acids. CDR3 sequence (DNA): TGTGCCAGCTCACCAGGGACAGGCCCGACGAACACCGGGGAGCTGTTTTTT. Residues: CASSPGTGPTNTGELFF.

V usage is TRBV29-1 and J usage is TRBJ2-7, with 12 bases that match TRBD1. Germline values: CDR1 SQVTM, CDR2 ANQGSEA. V lost 1 base and J lost 4; bases outside the gene matches: 2. There are 14 residues in the CDR3. Here the CDR3 DNA reads TGCAGCGTTGAAGGGGGACAGGGGGCTTACGAGCAGTACTTC. Translated: CSVEGGQGAYEQYF.

This chain uses TRBV3-1 with TRBJ2-7; 7 bases align to TRBD1. Germline V CDR1 and CDR2: LGHDT, YNNKEL (reference sequence). J gave up 6 bases and V 4 bases, and 12 bases lay outside the gene matches. The CDR3 totals 15 residues. The CDR3 coding sequence is TGTGCCAGCAGCCCTACTTACACAGGGGAAGTCGAGCAGTACTTC. Amino acids: CASSPTYTGEVEQYF.

The chain has TRBV7-2 and TRBJ2-7, with 7 bases aligning to TRBD2. The CDR3 length is 15 residues. J lost 4 bases, V lost 4 bases, and 10 bases had no gene match. Germline V CDR1 and CDR2: SGHTA, FQGNSA. DNA of the CDR3: TGTGCCAGCAGCTGGGGGAGGGAGGAGACTTACGAGCAGTACTTC. Residues: CASSWGREETYEQYF.

J is TRBJ2-1 and V is TRBV6-2 or TRBV6-3, with 8 bases matching TRBD1. The CDR3 contains 13 residues. Germline V gives CDR1 MNHEY, CDR2 SVGEGT. V trimming: 7 bases; J trimming: 5 bases; junction bases outside the gene matches: 4. The CDR3 loop reads CASTNRGDNEQFF. In nucleotides, the CDR3 is TGTGCCAGCACCAACAGGGGGGACAATGAGCAGTTCTTC.

This clonotype has only a few counts. The rearrangement uses TRBV7-2 and TRBJ2-7, with D unresolved. CDR1 is SGHTA and CDR2 is FQGNSA in the germline V gene. Trimming stripped 1 base from V and 0 bases from J, with 7 bases between. The CDR3 totals 14 residues. CDR3 amino acids: CASSLVGFSYEQYF. CDR3 nucleotide sequence: TGTGCCAGCAGCTTAGTTGGTTTCTCCTACGAGCAGTACTTC.

This clonotype was counted many times. The V gene is TRBV12-3 or TRBV12-4, the J gene TRBJ1-3; D gene unclear. Trimming left V 2 bases short and J 8 bases short, with 4 bases between. The CDR3 loop spans 11 amino acids. This CDR3 is CASSLIDTIYF. CDR3 nucleotide sequence: TGTGCCAGCAGTTTAATTGACACCATATATTTT.

This clonotype was seen only a few times. The V call is TRBV29-1, the J call TRBJ2-1, with 11 bases aligning to TRBD1. The CDR3 has 12 residues. Unmatched junction bases numbered 3, after V lost 7 bases and J lost 7 bases. The germline V gene encodes CDR1 SQVTM and CDR2 ANQGSEA. CDR3 DNA: TGCAGCGCTGGGACAGGGGGAAATGAGCAGTTCTTC. Translation gives CSAGTGGNEQFF.

This clonotype was detected ten times or more. V is TRBV29-1 and J is TRBJ2-7; 8 bases agree with TRBD1. The germline CDR1 and CDR2 sequences are SQVTM and ANQGSEA. This CDR3 has 13 residues. With V trimmed by 4 bases and J by 2 bases, 4 bases remained unmatched. Written as DNA, the CDR3 is TGCAGCGTTGGACAGGGGTTCCCCTACGAGCAGTACTTC. Its translation is CSVGQGFPYEQYF.

The chain is built from TRBV20-1 and TRBJ2-5, with TRBD2 matching 7 bases. Germline V gene lookup returns CDR1 DFQATT and CDR2 SNEGSKA (reference sequence). The CDR3 covers 13 residues. The J segment lost 7 bases and the V segment lost 1 base, leaving 6 bases of the junction unmatched. This CDR3 reads CSARVTSGGTQYF. The CDR3 DNA reads as TGCAGTGCTAGAGTCACATCGGGGGGGACCCAGTACTTC.

Only a few counts were recorded for this clonotype. This chain links TRBV7-2 with TRBJ2-1; 7 positions match TRBD2. Germline V gene sequence: CDR1 SGHTA, CDR2 FQGNSA. The ends lost 0 bases at V and 2 bases at J; junction bases unmatched: 13. CDR3 size: 19 residues. CDR3 loop: CASSLARWGSGDTYNEQFF. DNA of the CDR3: TGTGCCAGCAGCTTAGCCCGCTGGGGCAGCGGGGATACCTACAATGAGCAGTTCTTC.

This chain uses TRBV5-6 with TRBJ2-5, with D unresolved. Trimming removed 3 bases from V and 4 bases from J, with 7 bases in between. This CDR3 has 12 residues. From germline, CDR1 is SGHDT and CDR2 YYEEEE. The CDR3 nucleotides are TGTGCCAGCAGCTATATAGGAGAGACCCAGTACTTC. Translating gives CASSYIGETQYF.

V gene TRBV28 combines with J gene TRBJ2-2, with D perhaps TRBD1 (7 bases). This CDR3 has 16 residues. Germline V gives CDR1 MDHEN, CDR2 SYDVKM. Trimming removed 8 bases at V and 4 bases at J, with 20 bases between. In DNA form, the CDR3 reads TGTGCCAGCGAATCGCTGCGACAGGGAGGCACCGGGGAGCTGTTTTTT. Translating gives CASESLRQGGTGELFF. The full variable domain, rest sourced from reference TRBV28 and TRBJ2-2, is DVKVTQSSRYLVKRTGEKVFLECVQDMDHENMFWYRQDPGLGLRLIYFSYDVKMKEKGDIPEGYSVSREKKERFSLILESASTNQTSMYLCASESLRQGGTGELFFGEGSRLTVL.

This clonotype was detected many times. The chain couples TRBV7-2 to TRBJ2-1; 8 nucleotides match TRBD1. V was clipped by 5 bases and J by 7 bases; unmatched bases: 1. CDR1 is SGHTA and CDR2 is FQGNSA in the germline V gene. This CDR3 is built from 12 residues. Here the CDR3 reads CASSRQGNEQFF. In DNA, the CDR3 is TGTGCCAGCAGCCGACAGGGGAATGAGCAGTTCTTC.